The clone carrying this T cell receptor (beta chain) was seen a few times. These data are taken from a study of blood T cell repertoires in COVID-19. Per the original data handling: The authors estimated nucleated cell counts from reference gene primer amplification. Only in-frame clones appear in the TCRdb table, and some are missing; sequencing was by immunoSEQ multiplex PCR. That table gives V, J and clone size, and the DNA gave D and trimming. Of about 180,000 clones listed, about 80% were seen once; the top ten hold around an eighth. V lost 6 bases to trimming and J lost 1 base; unmatched junction nucleotides: 8. This CDR3 has 15 residues. Germline V CDR1 and CDR2: MNHEY, SVGAGI. Participant reports of clinical history set cohort assignment.

The sequencing input was PBMCs or T cells enriched from blood (not recorded which). The origin of this receptor is a man in his fifties or sixties who had been exposed to COVID-19. This chain uses TRBV6-5 with TRBJ1-1, with 7 nucleotides matching TRBD1. The CDR3 is CASSRLGQPNTEAFF. The DNA for the CDR3 is TGTGCCAGCAGCCGCTTGGGACAGCCGAACACTGAAGCTTTCTTT.